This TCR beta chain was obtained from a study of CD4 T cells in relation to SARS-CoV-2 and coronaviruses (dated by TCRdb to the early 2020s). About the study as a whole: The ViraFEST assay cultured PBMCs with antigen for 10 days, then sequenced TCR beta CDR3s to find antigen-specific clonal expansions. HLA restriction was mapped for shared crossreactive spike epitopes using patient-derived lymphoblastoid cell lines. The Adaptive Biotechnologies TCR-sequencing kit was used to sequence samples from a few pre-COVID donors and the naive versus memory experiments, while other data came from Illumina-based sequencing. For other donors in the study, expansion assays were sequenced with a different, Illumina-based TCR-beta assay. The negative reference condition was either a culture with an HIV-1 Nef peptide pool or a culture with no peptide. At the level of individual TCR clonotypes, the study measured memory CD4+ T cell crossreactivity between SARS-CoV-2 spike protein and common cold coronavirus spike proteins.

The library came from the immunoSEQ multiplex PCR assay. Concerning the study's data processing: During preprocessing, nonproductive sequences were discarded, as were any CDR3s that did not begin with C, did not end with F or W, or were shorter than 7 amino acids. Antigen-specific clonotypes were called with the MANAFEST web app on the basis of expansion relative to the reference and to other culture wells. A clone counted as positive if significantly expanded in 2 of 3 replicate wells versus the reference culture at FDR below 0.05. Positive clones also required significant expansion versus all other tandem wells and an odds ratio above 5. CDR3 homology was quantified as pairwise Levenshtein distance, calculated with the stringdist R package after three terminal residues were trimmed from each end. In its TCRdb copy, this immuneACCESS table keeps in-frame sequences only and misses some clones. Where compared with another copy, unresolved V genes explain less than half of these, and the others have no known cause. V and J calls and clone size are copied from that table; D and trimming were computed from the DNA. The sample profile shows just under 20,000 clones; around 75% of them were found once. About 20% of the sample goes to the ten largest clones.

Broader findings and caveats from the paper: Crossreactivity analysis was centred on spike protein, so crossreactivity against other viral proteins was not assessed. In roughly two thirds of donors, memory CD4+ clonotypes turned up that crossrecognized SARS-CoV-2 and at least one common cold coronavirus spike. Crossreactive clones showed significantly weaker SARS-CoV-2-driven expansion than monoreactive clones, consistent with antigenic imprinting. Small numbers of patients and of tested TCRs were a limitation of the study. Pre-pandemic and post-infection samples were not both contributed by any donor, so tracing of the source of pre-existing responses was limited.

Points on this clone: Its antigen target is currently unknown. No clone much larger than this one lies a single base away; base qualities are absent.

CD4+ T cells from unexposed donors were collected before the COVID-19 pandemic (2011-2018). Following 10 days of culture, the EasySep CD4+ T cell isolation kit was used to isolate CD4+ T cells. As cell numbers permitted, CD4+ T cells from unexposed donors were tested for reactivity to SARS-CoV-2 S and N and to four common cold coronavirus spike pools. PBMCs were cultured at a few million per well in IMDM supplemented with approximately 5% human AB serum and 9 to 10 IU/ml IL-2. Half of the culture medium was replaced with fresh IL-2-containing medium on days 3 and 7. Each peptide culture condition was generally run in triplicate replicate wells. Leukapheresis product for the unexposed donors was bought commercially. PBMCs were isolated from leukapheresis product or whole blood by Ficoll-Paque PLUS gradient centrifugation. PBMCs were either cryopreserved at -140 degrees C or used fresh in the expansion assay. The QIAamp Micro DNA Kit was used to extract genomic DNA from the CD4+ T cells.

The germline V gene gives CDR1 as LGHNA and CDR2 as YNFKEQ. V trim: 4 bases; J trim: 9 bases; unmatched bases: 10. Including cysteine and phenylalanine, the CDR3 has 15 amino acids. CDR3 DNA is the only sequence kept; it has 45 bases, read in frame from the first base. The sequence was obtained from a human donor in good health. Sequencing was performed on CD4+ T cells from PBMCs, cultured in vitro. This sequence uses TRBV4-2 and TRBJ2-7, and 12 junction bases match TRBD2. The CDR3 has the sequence CASSPGTSGSGGQYF. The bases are TGTGCCAGCAGCCCCGGGACTAGCGGGTCCGGGGGGCAGTACTTC.